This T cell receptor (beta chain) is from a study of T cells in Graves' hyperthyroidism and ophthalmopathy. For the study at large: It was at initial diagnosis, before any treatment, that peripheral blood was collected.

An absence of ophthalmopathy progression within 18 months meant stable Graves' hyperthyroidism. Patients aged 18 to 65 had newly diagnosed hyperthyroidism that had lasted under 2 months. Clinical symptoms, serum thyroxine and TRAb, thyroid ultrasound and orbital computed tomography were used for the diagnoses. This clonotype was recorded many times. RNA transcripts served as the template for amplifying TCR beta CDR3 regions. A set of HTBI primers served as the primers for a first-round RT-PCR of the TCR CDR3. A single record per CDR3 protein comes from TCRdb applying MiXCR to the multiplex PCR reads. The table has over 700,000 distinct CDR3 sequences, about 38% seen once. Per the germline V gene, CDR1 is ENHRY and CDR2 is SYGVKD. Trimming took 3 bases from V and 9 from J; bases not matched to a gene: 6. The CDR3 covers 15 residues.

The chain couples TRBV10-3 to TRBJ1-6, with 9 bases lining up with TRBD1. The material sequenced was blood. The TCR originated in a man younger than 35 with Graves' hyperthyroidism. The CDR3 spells CAISERTGEISPLHF. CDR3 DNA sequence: TGTGCCATCAGTGAAAGGACAGGGGAGATTTCACCCCTCCACTTT.